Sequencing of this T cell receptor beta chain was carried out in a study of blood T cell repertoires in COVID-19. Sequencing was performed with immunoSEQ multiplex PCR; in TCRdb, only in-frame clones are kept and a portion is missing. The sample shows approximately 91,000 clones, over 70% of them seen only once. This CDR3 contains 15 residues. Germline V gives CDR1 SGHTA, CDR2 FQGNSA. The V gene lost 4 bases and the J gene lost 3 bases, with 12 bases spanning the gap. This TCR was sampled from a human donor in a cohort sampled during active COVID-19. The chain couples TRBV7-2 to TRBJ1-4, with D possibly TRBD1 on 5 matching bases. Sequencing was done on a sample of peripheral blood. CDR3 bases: TGTGCCAGCAGCTCGGAGGGGTTGCCTAATGAAAAACTGTTTTTT. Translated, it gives CASSSEGLPNEKLFF. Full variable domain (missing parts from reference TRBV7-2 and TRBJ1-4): GAGVSQSPSNKVTEKGKDVELRCDPISGHTALYWYRQSLGQGLEFLIYFQGNSAPDKSGLPSDRFSAERTGGSVSTLTIQRTQQEDSAVYLCASSSEGLPNEKLFFGSGTQLSVL.